Listed below are T cell receptor beta chains from one sample, sequenced in a study of T cells in Graves' hyperthyroidism and ophthalmopathy. In TCRdb, the multiplex PCR reads were re-called with MiXCR into one record per CDR3 protein. Of 200,000 to 300,000 distinct CDR3 sequences listed, approximately 25% are singletons. Sequencing was carried out using blood. These receptors originate from a woman aged 40-49 years with Graves' ophthalmopathy. CDR3s include the opening cysteine and the closing phenylalanine or tryptophan. The D gene is left open where the match is weak. Clone size is stated in some rows and not others, as once, few, many or a class when expanded.

J gene: TRBJ1-1; clone size: many; CDR3 length: 12; D gene: NA; V gene: TRBV7-2; CDR3 DNA: TGTGCCAGCAGCTTAGAGGTGGGTGAAGCTTTCTTT; CDR3 protein: CASSLEVGEAFF
J gene: TRBJ2-2; clone size: many; CDR3 length: 14; D gene: NA; V gene: TRBV19; CDR3 DNA: TGTGCCAGTAGTATATGGGAGAACACCGGGGAGCTGTTTTTT; CDR3 protein: CASSIWENTGELFF
J gene: TRBJ2-3; clone size: many; CDR3 length: 15; D gene: NA; V gene: TRBV4-2; CDR3 DNA: TGTGCCAGCAGCCCCCGGGACTCGAACACAGATACGCAGTATTTT; CDR3 protein: CASSPRDSNTDTQYF
J gene: TRBJ1-5; clone size: many; CDR3 length: 14; D gene: TRBD1; V gene: TRBV30; CDR3 DNA: TGTGCCTGGAACCCCGGGACAGGGAACCAGCCCCAGCATTTT; CDR3 protein: CAWNPGTGNQPQHF
J gene: TRBJ1-5; clone size: many; CDR3 length: 14; D gene: TRBD1; V gene: TRBV30; CDR3 DNA: TGTGCCTGGACTCAGGGGGCAGTCAATCAGCCCCAGCATTTT; CDR3 protein: CAWTQGAVNQPQHF
J gene: TRBJ1-2; clone size: many; CDR3 length: 15; D gene: NA; V gene: TRBV5-1; CDR3 DNA: TGCGCCAGCACCCTTGGCGGGGGCGCGGACTATGGCTACACCTTC; CDR3 protein: CASTLGGGADYGYTF
J gene: TRBJ2-7; clone size: NA; CDR3 length: 15; D gene: TRBD1; V gene: TRBV6-1; CDR3 DNA: TGTGCCAGCAGTGAACAACAGGGGGCGACCTACGAGCAGTACTTC; CDR3 protein: CASSEQQGATYEQYF
J gene: TRBJ1-2; clone size: NA; CDR3 length: 12; D gene: TRBD1; V gene: TRBV29-1; CDR3 DNA: TGCAGCGTTTTACAGGGGCATGATGGCTACACCTTC; CDR3 protein: CSVLQGHDGYTF
J gene: TRBJ1-1; clone size: many; CDR3 length: 15; D gene: NA; V gene: TRBV6-5; CDR3 DNA: TGTGCCAGCAGTTACCCGGGGGGGTTGGACACTGAAGCTTTCTTT; CDR3 protein: CASSYPGGLDTEAFF
J gene: TRBJ2-3; clone size: few; CDR3 length: 15; D gene: NA; V gene: TRBV20-1; CDR3 DNA: TGCAGTGCTAGAGGGGTAGAGGACAACACAGATACGCAGTATTTT; CDR3 protein: CSARGVEDNTDTQYF
J gene: TRBJ1-5; clone size: NA; CDR3 length: 13; D gene: NA; V gene: TRBV28; CDR3 DNA: TGTGCCAGCAGTTTAACTGGGGGCGGGCCCCAGCATTTT; CDR3 protein: CASSLTGGGPQHF
J gene: TRBJ1-3; clone size: many; CDR3 length: 16; D gene: NA; V gene: TRBV27; CDR3 DNA: TGTGCCAGCAGTCCCGGAGTTGGGGGAGCTGGAAACACCATATATTTT; CDR3 protein: CASSPGVGGAGNTIYF
J gene: TRBJ2-2; clone size: NA; CDR3 length: 12; D gene: NA; V gene: TRBV28; CDR3 DNA: TGTGCCAGCACCCAGTACCCCGGGGAGCTGTCTTTT; CDR3 protein: CASTQYPGELSF
J gene: TRBJ1-5; clone size: NA; CDR3 length: 15; D gene: TRBD1; V gene: TRBV5-1; CDR3 DNA: TGCGCCAGCAGCTTGGCGGGACAGGGGAGTCAGCCCCAGCATTTT; CDR3 protein: CASSLAGQGSQPQHF
J gene: TRBJ2-2; clone size: NA; CDR3 length: 16; D gene: NA; V gene: TRBV27; CDR3 DNA: TGTGCCAGCAGTGCCGTTGGGCATCCGAACACCGGGGAGCTGTATTTT; CDR3 protein: CASSAVGHPNTGELYF
J gene: TRBJ1-5; clone size: NA; CDR3 length: 14; D gene: NA; V gene: TRBV19; CDR3 DNA: TGTGCCAGTAGTATTATCGGACAGAATCAGCCCCAGCATTTT; CDR3 protein: CASSIIGQNQPQHF
J gene: TRBJ2-7; clone size: many; CDR3 length: 13; D gene: NA; V gene: TRBV7-8; CDR3 DNA: TGTGCCAGCAGCTTAGGGGAGATTAACGAGCAGTACTTC; CDR3 protein: CASSLGEINEQYF
J gene: TRBJ1-5; clone size: many; CDR3 length: 11; D gene: NA; V gene: TRBV19; CDR3 DNA: TGTGCCAGTAACCTAGCCGGCCCCCAGCATTTT; CDR3 protein: CASNLAGPQHF
J gene: TRBJ2-5; clone size: many; CDR3 length: 13; D gene: NA; V gene: TRBV29-1; CDR3 DNA: TGCAGCGTTGAACCGGGCCACCAAGAGACCCAGTACTTC; CDR3 protein: CSVEPGHQETQYF
J gene: TRBJ1-5; clone size: few; CDR3 length: 15; D gene: TRBD1; V gene: TRBV19; CDR3 DNA: TGTGCCAGTAGTATACAGGGGGCTGGCAATCAGCCCCAGCATTTT; CDR3 protein: CASSIQGAGNQPQHF
J gene: TRBJ2-7; clone size: many; CDR3 length: 17; D gene: NA; V gene: TRBV6-5; CDR3 DNA: TGTGCCAGCAGTTACTCGGGGCGGCGGAAAACTCCCTACGAGCAGTACTTC; CDR3 protein: CASSYSGRRKTPYEQYF
J gene: TRBJ2-2; clone size: many; CDR3 length: 14; D gene: NA; V gene: TRBV6-1; CDR3 DNA: TGTGCCAGCAGTGAACTGGAGAACACCGGGGAGCTGTTTTTT; CDR3 protein: CASSELENTGELFF
J gene: TRBJ2-7; clone size: many; CDR3 length: 13; D gene: NA; V gene: TRBV7-2; CDR3 DNA: TGTGCCAGCAGCTCCCGGCCTTCCTACGAGCAGTACTTC; CDR3 protein: CASSSRPSYEQYF
J gene: TRBJ1-5; clone size: NA; CDR3 length: 15; D gene: NA; V gene: TRBV12-3/TRBV12-4; CDR3 DNA: TGTGCCAGCAGTCCACCCGATGGGGCGGGTCAGCCCCAGCATTTT; CDR3 protein: CASSPPDGAGQPQHF
J gene: TRBJ2-7; clone size: once; CDR3 length: 12; D gene: NA; V gene: TRBV12-3/TRBV12-4; CDR3 DNA: TGTGCCAGCAGTGTGAAGGGGTACGAGCAGTACTTC; CDR3 protein: CASSVKGYEQYF
J gene: TRBJ2-5; clone size: many; CDR3 length: 16; D gene: NA; V gene: TRBV4-1; CDR3 DNA: TGCGCCAGCAGCCAAGTAGGGACTTTGGGAATCGTGACCCAGTACTTC; CDR3 protein: CASSQVGTLGIVTQYF
J gene: TRBJ2-7; clone size: many; CDR3 length: 15; D gene: NA; V gene: TRBV4-1; CDR3 DNA: TGCGCCAGCAGCCAAGTCGAGGGAGGTTCCTACGAGCAGTACTTC; CDR3 protein: CASSQVEGGSYEQYF
J gene: TRBJ1-2; clone size: NA; CDR3 length: 13; D gene: NA; V gene: TRBV28; CDR3 DNA: TGTGCCAGCGCTCGAGGGCAGGGATCGAGGTGCACCTTC; CDR3 protein: CASARGQGSRCTF
J gene: TRBJ2-7; clone size: few; CDR3 length: 15; D gene: TRBD1; V gene: TRBV6-1; CDR3 DNA: TGTGCCAGCAGTACCACAGGGGACACAGACTACGAGCAGTACTTC; CDR3 protein: CASSTTGDTDYEQYF
J gene: TRBJ1-2; clone size: many; CDR3 length: 14; D gene: TRBD1; V gene: TRBV27; CDR3 DNA: TGTGCCAGCAGTTTTATAGGGACAGAGAATGGCTACACCTTC; CDR3 protein: CASSFIGTENGYTF
J gene: TRBJ1-1; clone size: NA; CDR3 length: 15; D gene: TRBD1; V gene: TRBV7-3; CDR3 DNA: TGTGCCAGCAGCTTATTGAACAGGGGGCGAAGTGAAGCTTTCTTT; CDR3 protein: CASSLLNRGRSEAFF
J gene: TRBJ2-7; clone size: many; CDR3 length: 14; D gene: TRBD1; V gene: TRBV27; CDR3 DNA: TGTGCCAGCAGCGGACGGACAGGGGTGGTCGAGCAGTACTTC; CDR3 protein: CASSGRTGVVEQYF
J gene: TRBJ2-5; clone size: many; CDR3 length: 12; D gene: TRBD1; V gene: TRBV28; CDR3 DNA: TGTGCCAGCAGTACAGGGGGAGAGACCCAGTACTTC; CDR3 protein: CASSTGGETQYF
J gene: TRBJ2-5; clone size: many; CDR3 length: 16; D gene: TRBD2; V gene: TRBV18; CDR3 DNA: TGTGCCAGCAGCCCGCGACTAGCGGGAGGACAAGAGACCCAGTACTTC; CDR3 protein: CASSPRLAGGQETQYF
J gene: TRBJ2-7; clone size: many; CDR3 length: 12; D gene: NA; V gene: TRBV7-2; CDR3 DNA: TGTGCCAGCAGCCCAGTTTCGTACGAGCAGTACTTC; CDR3 protein: CASSPVSYEQYF